What follows is one T cell receptor beta chain and its context. There are a few counts of this clonotype. Its antigen is still unknown. No base quality values were provided; no much bigger clone lies one nucleotide off. Looking up the germline V gene yields CDR1 SGHDT and CDR2 YYEEEE. Including the terminal cysteine and phenylalanine, the CDR3 comprises 13 residues. The DNA shown is the 39-base CDR3, in frame from base 1. The junction shows trimming of 0 bases on V and 2 bases on J, plus 2 bases between the germline ends. Genomic DNA extracted from blood was used in amounts of roughly 250-500 ng for amplification of TRB repertoires. This record comes from a study of T and B cells in COVID-19 patients (dated by TCRdb to 2018 to 2020). In the study overall: In this study, adaptive immunity was profiled in COVID-19 patients who either had active infection or had recovered, using TRB and IGH repertoire sequencing of peripheral blood. A median age of roughly 32 years was recorded in the recovered cohort versus 55 to 70 years in the active-infection cohort. Over 7 million TCR sequences were analysed from a TCR and BCR sequence repository that comprised 35 or so patients and approximately 67 time points. An age-matched reference group of some 42 healthy donors negative for COVID-19 antibodies was used as the comparison for repertoire analyses. A couple of patients were in both the active and recovered cohorts because samples existed from active disease and from after recovery. In the active-infection cohort, about 90% of the roughly 20 patients had comorbidities linked to unfavorable COVID-19 outcome. As many as 9 follow-up blood samples were taken per patient, and some of the samples covered different disease stages within the same individual. A recovered cohort included more than 15 patients who provided approximately 20 samples, and most of these patients had mild to moderate COVID-19 treated on an outpatient basis. Of the 20 patients in the active-infection cohort, about a dozen were critically ill and needed mechanical ventilation or ECMO.

Sequencing used an Illumina MiSeq. TRB rearrangements were amplified by multiplex PCR with BIOMED2 TRB-A/B primer pools. Illumina-compatible adapters and 7-nucleotide sample barcodes were attached to the amplicons in two consecutive PCRs. Phusion HS II polymerase was used for all library PCRs. Amplicons were purified from gel with the NucleoSpin Gel and PCR Clean-up kit, quantified on Qubit, and pooled at 4 to 4.5 nM. The quality of the amplicon pool was checked on an Agilent 2100 Bioanalyzer prior to Illumina next-generation sequencing. Under the source paper's analysis protocol: Annotation of TRB rearrangements was done in MiXCR 3.0.8 with the default MiXCR reference library. Non-productive reads and sequences with fewer than 2 reads were excluded, and each unique CDR3 nucleotide sequence counted as one clone. Clonality, diversity, richness and V-J gene usage were calculated in R 3.5.1. GLIPH2 was used to cluster TCRs based on CDR3 similarity, and OLGA was used to calculate the generation probabilities. GLIPH2 clusters were kept only if they contained at least four unique TCR clonotypes found in at least three individuals. Using fastp trimming at Q25 and MiXCR clonotype assembly, TCRdb reanalyzed the public sequencing data and kept in-frame beta chains. Each CDR3 protein gets just one entry, which takes the most common genes and DNA from the rows behind it. TCRdb assigned the V and J calls; the authors' analysis was not used. The sample table shows 20,000 to 25,000 distinct CDR3 sequences, and under 30% are seen once. In total, the top ten clones hold 2.8% of the sample.

Paper-wide results and their limitations: During active COVID-19 the TRB repertoires were highly clonal, but at recovery diversity and richness rose above the levels seen in healthy donors. Few blood samples were available from mildly ill patients while symptoms were present or from severe cases at early time points. The reported TCR clusters were stated to require prospective validation before clinical use. The cohort was considered too small to assess HLA contributions to COVID-19 susceptibility or severity. Specific T cell subsets (CD4+/Treg/CD8+) and sorted SARS-CoV-2-responsive or tetramer+ T cells had not yet been sequenced, with those experiments still ongoing. The recovered cohort had approximately 2,500 exclusive TCR clusters, including 25 to 35 low-pGen clusters. In patients with COVID-19, the usage of TRBV/TRBJ genes was reported to be strongly skewed.

The sequenced material came from blood. The sequence is built from TRBV5-6 and TRBJ1-4; the D gene remains uncertain. The source is a human donor who had recovered from COVID-19. The bases are TGTGCCAGCAGCTTGGACACTAATGAAAAACTGTTTTTT. It translates as CASSLDTNEKLFF.